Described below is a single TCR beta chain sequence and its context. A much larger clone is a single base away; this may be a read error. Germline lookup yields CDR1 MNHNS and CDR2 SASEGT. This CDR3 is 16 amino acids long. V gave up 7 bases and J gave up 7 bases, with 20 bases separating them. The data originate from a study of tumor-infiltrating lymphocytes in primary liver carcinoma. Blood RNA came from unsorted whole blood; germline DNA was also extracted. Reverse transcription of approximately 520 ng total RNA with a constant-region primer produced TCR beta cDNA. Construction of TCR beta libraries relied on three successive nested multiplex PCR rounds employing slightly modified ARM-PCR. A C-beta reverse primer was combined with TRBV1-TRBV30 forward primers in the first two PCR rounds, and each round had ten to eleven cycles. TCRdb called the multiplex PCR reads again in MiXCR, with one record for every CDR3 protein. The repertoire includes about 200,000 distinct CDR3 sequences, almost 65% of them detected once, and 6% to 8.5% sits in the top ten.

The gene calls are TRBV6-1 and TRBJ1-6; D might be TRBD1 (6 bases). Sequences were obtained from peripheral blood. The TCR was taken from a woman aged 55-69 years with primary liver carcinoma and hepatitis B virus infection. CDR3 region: CASKLEGGGRNSPLHF. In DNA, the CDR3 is TGTGCCAGCAAGTTGGAGGGGGGAGGAAGGAATTCACCCCTCCACTTT.